This T cell receptor (beta chain) appears in the sequencing data of a study of T-cell memory formation after mild COVID-19. Study-level findings and limits: Pre-infection memory carried some responding clones, suggesting that cross-reactive memory joined.

This clonotype was picked up a small number of times. Its specificity is unknown. Germline CDR1 SGHRS, CDR2 YFSETQ. The ends were cut back, 4 bases at V and 2 bases at J, with 11 bases in the middle. The CDR3 contains 14 residues. Using its own MiXCR run on the 5' RACE reads, TCRdb lists one record per CDR3 protein. The sample has 200,000 to 250,000 distinct CDR3 sequences; around 10% are singletons. The sequence came from a man aged 18-30 years who had mild COVID-19 (a few samples of this study predate the infection). Cell type and time point are not known. Material: PBMCs or a T cell subset sorted from them (not recorded which). The V and J genes are TRBV5-1 and TRBJ2-3; maybe TRBD2 (6 bases). In DNA, the CDR3 is TGCGCCAGCAGCACCCGGACTAACACAGATACGCAGTATTTT. It yields the protein CASSTRTNTDTQYF. Based on the CDR3 plus reference TRBV5-1 and TRBJ2-3, the full variable domain is KAGVTQTPRYLIKTRGQQVTLSCSPISGHRSVSWYQQTPGQGLQFLFEYFSETQRNKGNFPGRFSGRQFSNSRSEMNVSTLELGDSALYLCASSTRTNTDTQYFGPGTRLTVL.